This T cell receptor (beta chain) stems from a study of cytomegalovirus exposure and HLA in healthy donors. This clone was observed once. Its antigen is currently unknown. Vbeta (60) and Jbeta (13) primers were used in the PCR. Here immunoSEQ multiplex PCR was the method, and the copy in TCRdb shows in-frame clones only, minus some. The data contain approximately 140,000 clones, 78% of them singletons. The CDR3 length is 14 residues. V trimming: 6 bases; J trimming: 1 base; junction bases outside the gene matches: 3. Germline V CDR1 and CDR2: MRHNA, SNTAGT. Study observations and caveats: Versus the approximately 700-donor mean, an Asian-associated ancestry cluster reportedly showed fewer N-insertions in a later analysis.

The chain joins TRBV6-4 to TRBJ2-3; TRBD1 aligns across 8 bases. This clonotype was sampled from a woman aged 40 to 50 in good health and CMV-seronegative. The sequencing input was PBMCs. The CDR3 protein is CASRQTGGTDTQYF. In DNA, the CDR3 is TGTGCCAGCAGACAGACAGGGGGCACAGATACGCAGTATTTT.